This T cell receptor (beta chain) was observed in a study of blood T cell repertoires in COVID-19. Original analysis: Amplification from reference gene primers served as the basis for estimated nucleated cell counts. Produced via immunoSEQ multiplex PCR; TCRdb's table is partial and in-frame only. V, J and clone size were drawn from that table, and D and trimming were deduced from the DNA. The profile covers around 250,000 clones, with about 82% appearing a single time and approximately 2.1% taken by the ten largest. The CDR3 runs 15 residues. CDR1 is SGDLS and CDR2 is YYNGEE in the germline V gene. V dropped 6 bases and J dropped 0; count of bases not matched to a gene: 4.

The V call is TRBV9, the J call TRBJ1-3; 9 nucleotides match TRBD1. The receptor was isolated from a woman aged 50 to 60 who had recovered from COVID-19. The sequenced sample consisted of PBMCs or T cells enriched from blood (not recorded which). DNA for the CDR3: TGTGCCAGCAATACAGGGGGCGCCTCTGGAAACACCATATATTTT. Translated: CASNTGGASGNTIYF.